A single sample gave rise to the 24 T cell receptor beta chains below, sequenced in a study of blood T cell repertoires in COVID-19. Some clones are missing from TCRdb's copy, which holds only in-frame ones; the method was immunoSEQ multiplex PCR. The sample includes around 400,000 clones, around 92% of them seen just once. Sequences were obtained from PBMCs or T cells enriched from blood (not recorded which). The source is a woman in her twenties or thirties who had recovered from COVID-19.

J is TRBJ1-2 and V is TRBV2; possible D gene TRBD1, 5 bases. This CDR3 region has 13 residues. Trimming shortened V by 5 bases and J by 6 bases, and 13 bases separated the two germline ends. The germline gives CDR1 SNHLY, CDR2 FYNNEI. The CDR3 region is CASSRDKGHGYTF. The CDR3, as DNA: TGTGCCAGCAGTCGCGACAAGGGGCATGGCTACACCTTC. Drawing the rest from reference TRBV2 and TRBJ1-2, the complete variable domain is EPEVTQTPSHQVTQMGQEVILRCVPISNHLYFYWYRQILGQKVEFLVSFYNNEISEKSEIFDDQFSVERPDGSNFTLKIRSTKLEDSAMYFCASSRDKGHGYTFGSGTRLTVV.

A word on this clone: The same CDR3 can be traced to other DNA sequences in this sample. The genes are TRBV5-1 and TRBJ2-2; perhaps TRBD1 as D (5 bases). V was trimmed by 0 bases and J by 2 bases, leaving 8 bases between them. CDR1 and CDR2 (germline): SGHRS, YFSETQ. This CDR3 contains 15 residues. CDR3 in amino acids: CASSLGGANTGELFF. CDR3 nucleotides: TGCGCCAGCAGCTTGGGTGGGGCAAACACCGGGGAGCTGTTTTTT. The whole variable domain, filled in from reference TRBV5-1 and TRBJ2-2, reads KAGVTQTPRYLIKTRGQQVTLSCSPISGHRSVSWYQQTPGQGLQFLFEYFSETQRNKGNFPGRFSGRQFSNSRSEMNVSTLELGDSALYLCASSLGGANTGELFFGEGSRLTVL.

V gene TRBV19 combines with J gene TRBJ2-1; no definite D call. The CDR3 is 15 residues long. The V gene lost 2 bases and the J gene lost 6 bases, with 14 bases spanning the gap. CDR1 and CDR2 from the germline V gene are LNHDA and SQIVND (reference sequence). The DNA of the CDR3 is TGTGCCAGTAGTATAACGCGGTCCCCTTCCAATGAGCAGTTCTTC. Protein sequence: CASSITRSPSNEQFF.

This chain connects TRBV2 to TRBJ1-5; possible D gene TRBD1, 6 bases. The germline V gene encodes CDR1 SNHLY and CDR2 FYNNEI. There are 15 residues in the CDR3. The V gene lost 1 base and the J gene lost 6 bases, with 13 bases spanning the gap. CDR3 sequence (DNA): TGTGCCAGCAGTGAAGGAGGGGGGGCAGGTCAGCCCCAGCATTTT. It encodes CASSEGGGAGQPQHF.

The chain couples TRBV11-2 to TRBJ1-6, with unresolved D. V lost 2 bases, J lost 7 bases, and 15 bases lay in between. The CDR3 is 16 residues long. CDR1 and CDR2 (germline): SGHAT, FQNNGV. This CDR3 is CASSLLILARNSPLHF. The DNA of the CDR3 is TGTGCCAGCAGCTTATTGATTCTGGCAAGAAATTCACCCCTCCACTTT.

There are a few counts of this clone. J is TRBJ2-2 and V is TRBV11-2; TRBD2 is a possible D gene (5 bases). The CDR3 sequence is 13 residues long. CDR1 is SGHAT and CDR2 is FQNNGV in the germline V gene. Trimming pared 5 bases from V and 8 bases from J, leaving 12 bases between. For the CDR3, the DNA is TGTGCCAGCAGCCACAAGCGGCTGGGGGAGCTGTTTTTT. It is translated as CASSHKRLGELFF. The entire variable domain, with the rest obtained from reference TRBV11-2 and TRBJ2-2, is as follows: EAGVAQSPRYKIIEKRQSVAFWCNPISGHATLYWYQQILGQGPKLLIQFQNNGVVDDSQLPKDRFSAERLKGVDSTLKIQPAKLEDSAVYLCASSHKRLGELFFGEGSRLTVL.

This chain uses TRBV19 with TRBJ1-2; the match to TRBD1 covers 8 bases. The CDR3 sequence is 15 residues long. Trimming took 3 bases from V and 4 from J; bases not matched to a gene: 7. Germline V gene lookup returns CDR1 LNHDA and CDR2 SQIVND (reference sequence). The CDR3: CASSIRQGSSYGYTF. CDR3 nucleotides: TGTGCCAGTAGTATCCGACAGGGGTCGAGCTATGGCTACACCTTC. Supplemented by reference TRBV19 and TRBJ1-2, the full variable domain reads DGGITQSPKYLFRKEGQNVTLSCEQNLNHDAMYWYRQDPGQGLRLIYYSQIVNDFQKGDIAEGYSVSREKKESFPLTVTSAQKNPTAFYLCASSIRQGSSYGYTFGSGTRLTVV.

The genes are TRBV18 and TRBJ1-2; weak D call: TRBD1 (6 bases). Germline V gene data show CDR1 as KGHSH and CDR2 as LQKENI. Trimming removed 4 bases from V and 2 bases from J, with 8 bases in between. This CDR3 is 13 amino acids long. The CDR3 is CASSQDRNYGYTF. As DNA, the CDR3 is TGTGCCAGCTCACAAGACAGGAACTATGGCTACACCTTC.

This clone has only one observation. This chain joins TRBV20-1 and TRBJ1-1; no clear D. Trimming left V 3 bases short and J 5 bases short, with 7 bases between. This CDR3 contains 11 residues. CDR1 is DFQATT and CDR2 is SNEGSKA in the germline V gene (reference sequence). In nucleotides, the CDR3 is TGCAGTGCTAGTAGCGGGACTGAAGCTTTCTTT. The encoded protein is CSASSGTEAFF.

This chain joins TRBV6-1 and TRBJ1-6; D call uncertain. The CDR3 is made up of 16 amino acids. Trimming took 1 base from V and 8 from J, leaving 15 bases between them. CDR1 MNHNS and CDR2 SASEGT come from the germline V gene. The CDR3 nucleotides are TGTGCCAGCAGTGAAGGTTTGTCCGACAAATATTCACCCCTCCACTTT. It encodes CASSEGLSDKYSPLHF.

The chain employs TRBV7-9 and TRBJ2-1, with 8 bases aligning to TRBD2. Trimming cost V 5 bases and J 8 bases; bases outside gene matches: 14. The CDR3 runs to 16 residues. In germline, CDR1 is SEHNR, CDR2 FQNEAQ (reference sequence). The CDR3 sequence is CASSPLAADLVDEQFF. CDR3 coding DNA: TGTGCCAGCAGCCCACTAGCGGCGGACCTCGTGGATGAGCAGTTCTTC.

This CDR3 reads CASSLTVNTEAFF. The CDR3 coding sequence is TGTGCCAGCAGCCTTACAGTGAACACTGAAGCTTTCTTT. The chain joins TRBV7-2 to TRBJ1-1; D ambiguous. Trimming removed 5 bases from V and 0 bases from J, with 7 bases in between. This CDR3 comprises 13 residues. CDR1 is SGHTA, CDR2 FQGNSA, per germline. Looking up the rest from reference TRBV7-2 and TRBJ1-1 gives the full variable domain: GAGVSQSPSNKVTEKGKDVELRCDPISGHTALYWYRQSLGQGLEFLIYFQGNSAPDKSGLPSDRFSAERTGGSVSTLTIQRTQQEDSAVYLCASSLTVNTEAFFGQGTRLTVV.

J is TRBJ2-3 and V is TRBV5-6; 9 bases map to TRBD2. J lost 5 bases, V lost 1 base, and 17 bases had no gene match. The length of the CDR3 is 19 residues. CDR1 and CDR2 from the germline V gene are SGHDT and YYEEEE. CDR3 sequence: CASSLWAAAGGPGIDTQYF. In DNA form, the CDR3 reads TGTGCCAGCAGCTTGTGGGCGGCGGCGGGAGGGCCCGGGATAGATACGCAGTATTTT.

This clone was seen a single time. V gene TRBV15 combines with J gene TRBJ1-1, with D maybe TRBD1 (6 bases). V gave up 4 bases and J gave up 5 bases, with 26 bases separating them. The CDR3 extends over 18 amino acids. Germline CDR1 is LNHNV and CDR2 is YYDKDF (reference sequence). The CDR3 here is CATSTSMRQGRVGTEAFF. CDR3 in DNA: TGTGCCACCAGCACTTCAATGAGGCAGGGGAGAGTCGGGACTGAAGCTTTCTTT. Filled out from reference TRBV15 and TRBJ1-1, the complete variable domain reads DAMVIQNPRYQVTQFGKPVTLSCSQTLNHNVMYWYQQKSSQAPKLLFHYYDKDFNNEADTPDNFQSRRPNTSFCFLDIRSPGLGDTAMYLCATSTSMRQGRVGTEAFFGQGTRLTVV.

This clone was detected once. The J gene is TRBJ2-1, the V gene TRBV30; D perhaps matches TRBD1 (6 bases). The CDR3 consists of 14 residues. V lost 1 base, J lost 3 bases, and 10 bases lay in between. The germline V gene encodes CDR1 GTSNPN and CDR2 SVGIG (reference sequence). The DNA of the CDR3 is TGTGCCTGGAGTGCCGGGACATACTACAATGAGCAGTTCTTC. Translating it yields CAWSAGTYYNEQFF.

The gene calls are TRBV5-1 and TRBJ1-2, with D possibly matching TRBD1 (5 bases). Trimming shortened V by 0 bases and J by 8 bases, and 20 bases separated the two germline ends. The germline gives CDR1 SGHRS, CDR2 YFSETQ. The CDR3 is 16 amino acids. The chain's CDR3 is CASSLARRQATGGYTF. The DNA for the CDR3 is TGCGCCAGCAGCTTGGCCAGGCGGCAGGCTACAGGAGGCTACACCTTC.

In DNA form, the CDR3 reads TGTGCCAGCAGGGCCCCAGGATTGGCTGAAGCTTTCTTT. This translates into CASRAPGLAEAFF. This chain uses TRBV28 with TRBJ1-1; no reliable D call. Trimming took 6 bases from V and 6 from J, leaving 14 bases between them. CDR1 and CDR2 from the germline V gene are MDHEN and SYDVKM. There are 13 residues in the CDR3.

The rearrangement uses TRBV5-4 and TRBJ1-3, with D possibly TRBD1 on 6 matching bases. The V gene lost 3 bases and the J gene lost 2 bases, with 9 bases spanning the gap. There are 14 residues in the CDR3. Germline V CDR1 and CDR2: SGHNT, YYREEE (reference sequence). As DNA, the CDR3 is TGTGCCAGCAGCTCCCCAGGGGCTGGAAACACCATATATTTT. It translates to CASSSPGAGNTIYF. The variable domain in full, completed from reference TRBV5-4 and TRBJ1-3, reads ETGVTQSPTHLIKTRGQQVTLRCSSQSGHNTVSWYQQALGQGPQFIFQYYREEENGRGNFPPRFSGLQFPNYSSELNVNALELDDSALYLCASSSPGAGNTIYFGEGSWLTVV.

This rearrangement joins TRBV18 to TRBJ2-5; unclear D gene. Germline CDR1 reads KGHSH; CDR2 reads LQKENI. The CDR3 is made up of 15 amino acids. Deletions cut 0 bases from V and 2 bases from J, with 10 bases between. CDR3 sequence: CASSPPTRKQETQYF. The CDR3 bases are TGTGCCAGCTCACCACCGACACGGAAACAAGAGACCCAGTACTTC.

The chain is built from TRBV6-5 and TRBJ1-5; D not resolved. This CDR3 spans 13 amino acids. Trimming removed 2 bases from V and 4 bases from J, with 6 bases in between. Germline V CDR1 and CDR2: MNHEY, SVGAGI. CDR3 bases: TGTGCCAGCAGTTACGGCATTAATCAGCCCCAGCATTTT. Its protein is CASSYGINQPQHF.

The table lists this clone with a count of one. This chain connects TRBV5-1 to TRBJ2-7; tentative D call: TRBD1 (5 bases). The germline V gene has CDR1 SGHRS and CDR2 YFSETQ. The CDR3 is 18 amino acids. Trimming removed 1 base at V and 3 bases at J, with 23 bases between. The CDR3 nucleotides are TGCGCCAGCAGCTTGCTCCCCACTCCCTCGACAGTGCTCTACGAGCAGTACTTC. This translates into CASSLLPTPSTVLYEQYF. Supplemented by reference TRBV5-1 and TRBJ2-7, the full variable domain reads KAGVTQTPRYLIKTRGQQVTLSCSPISGHRSVSWYQQTPGQGLQFLFEYFSETQRNKGNFPGRFSGRQFSNSRSEMNVSTLELGDSALYLCASSLLPTPSTVLYEQYFGPGTRLTVT.

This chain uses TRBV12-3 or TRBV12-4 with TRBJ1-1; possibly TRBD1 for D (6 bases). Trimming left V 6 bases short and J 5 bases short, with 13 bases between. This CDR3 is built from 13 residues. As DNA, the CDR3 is TGTGCCAGCAGAACAGGGTCGGGGACTGAAGCTTTCTTT. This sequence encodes CASRTGSGTEAFF.

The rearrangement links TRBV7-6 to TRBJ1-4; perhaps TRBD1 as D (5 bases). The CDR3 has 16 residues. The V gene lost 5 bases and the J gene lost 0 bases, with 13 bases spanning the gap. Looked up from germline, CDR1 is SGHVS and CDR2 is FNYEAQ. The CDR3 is CASSLRAGTTNEKLFF. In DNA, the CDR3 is TGTGCCAGCAGCCTTCGAGCAGGGACAACTAATGAAAAACTGTTTTTT. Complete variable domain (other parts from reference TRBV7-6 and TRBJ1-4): GAGVSQSPRYKVTKRGQDVALRCDPISGHVSLYWYRQALGQGPEFLTYFNYEAQQDKSGLPNDRFSAERPEGSISTLTIQRTEQRDSAMYRCASSLRAGTTNEKLFFGSGTQLSVL.

CDR3 region: CSVESRLAGGEQYF. Written as DNA, the CDR3 is TGCAGCGTTGAGAGTCGACTAGCGGGAGGCGAGCAGTACTTC. V is TRBV29-1 and J is TRBJ2-7; TRBD2 aligns across 13 bases. Germline values: CDR1 SQVTM, CDR2 ANQGSEA. V shed 3 bases and J 6 bases; nucleotides not matched to a gene: 5. This CDR3 has 14 residues.